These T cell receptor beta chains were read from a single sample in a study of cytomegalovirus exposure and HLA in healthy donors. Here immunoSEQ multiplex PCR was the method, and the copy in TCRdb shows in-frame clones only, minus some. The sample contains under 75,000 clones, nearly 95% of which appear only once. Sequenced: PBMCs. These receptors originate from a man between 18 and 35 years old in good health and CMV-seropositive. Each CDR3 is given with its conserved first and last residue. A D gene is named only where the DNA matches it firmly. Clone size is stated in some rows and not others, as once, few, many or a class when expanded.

CDR3 DNA: TGTGCCATTGGCGGTGCGGGAAAGTACGAGCAGTACTTC
CDR3 protein: CAIGGAGKYEQYF
J gene: TRBJ2-7
D gene: .
clone size: .
V gene: TRBV28

CDR3 DNA: TGTGCCAGTAGACCGGACAGGGGCGATTACAATGAGCAGTTCTTC
CDR3 protein: CASRPDRGDYNEQFF
J gene: TRBJ2-1
D gene: TRBD1
clone size: .
V gene: TRBV19

CDR3 DNA: TGCGCCAGCAGCTTGAATAGCGGATACAATGAGCAGTTCTTC
CDR3 protein: CASSLNSGYNEQFF
J gene: TRBJ2-1
D gene: .
clone size: few
V gene: TRBV5-1

CDR3 DNA: TGTGCCAGCAGCCCTAACAGGGGCGAGCAGTACTTC
CDR3 protein: CASSPNRGEQYF
J gene: TRBJ2-7
D gene: TRBD1
clone size: .
V gene: TRBV7-9

CDR3 DNA: TGTGCCAGCAGCTTAGGGCAGAACACTGAAGCTTTCTTT
CDR3 protein: CASSLGQNTEAFF
J gene: TRBJ1-1
D gene: .
clone size: .
V gene: TRBV11-2

CDR3 DNA: TGTGCCAGTAGTACCCAGGGGGCTGGGGCCAACGTCCTGACTTTC
CDR3 protein: CASSTQGAGANVLTF
J gene: TRBJ2-6
D gene: TRBD1
clone size: .
V gene: TRBV19

CDR3 DNA: TGTGCCAGCAGTCCCGGGACTGCTACTCAGACCCAGTACTTC
CDR3 protein: CASSPGTATQTQYF
J gene: TRBJ2-5
D gene: .
clone size: .
V gene: TRBV6-1

CDR3 DNA: TGTGCCGGGGCAAACAGGGTCGACACCGGGGAGCTGTTTTTT
CDR3 protein: CAGANRVDTGELFF
J gene: TRBJ2-2
D gene: .
clone size: .
V gene: TRBV10-3

CDR3 DNA: TGTGCCTGGAGTCTTAGCGGGCTAGGGACCCAGTACTTC
CDR3 protein: CAWSLSGLGTQYF
J gene: TRBJ2-5
D gene: TRBD2
clone size: .
V gene: TRBV30

CDR3 DNA: TGTGCCAGCAGGCGCAGTTCGGTAGCCAGAGCTAACTATGGCTACACCTTC
CDR3 protein: CASRRSSVARANYGYTF
J gene: TRBJ1-2
D gene: .
clone size: .
V gene: TRBV21-1

CDR3 DNA: TGTGCCAGTAGTTCCAGGACAGGCACTGGCTACACCTTC
CDR3 protein: CASSSRTGTGYTF
J gene: TRBJ1-2
D gene: TRBD1
clone size: .
V gene: TRBV19

CDR3 DNA: TGTGCCAGCAGCTTACCAGACAGGGGCCAGCAATACGAGCAGTACTTC
CDR3 protein: CASSLPDRGQQYEQYF
J gene: TRBJ2-7
D gene: TRBD1
clone size: .
V gene: TRBV7-9

CDR3 DNA: TGTGCCAGCTCATCCGGGACAGGGACCGGTGAAGCTTTCTTT
CDR3 protein: CASSSGTGTGEAFF
J gene: TRBJ1-1
D gene: TRBD1
clone size: .
V gene: TRBV18

CDR3 DNA: TGTGCCAGCAGTTTATTGGCTAGCGGGAGGCACAGGGGCGGGGAGCTGTTTTTT
CDR3 protein: CASSLLASGRHRGGELFF
J gene: TRBJ2-2
D gene: TRBD2
clone size: .
V gene: TRBV27

CDR3 DNA: TGTGCCAGCAGTTTGCTAATAAACAATGAGCAGTTCTTC
CDR3 protein: CASSLLINNEQFF
J gene: TRBJ2-1
D gene: .
clone size: .
V gene: TRBV6-5

CDR3 DNA: TGCGCCAGCAGCCCTCCTTGGTCGAGGGATACGCAGTATTTT
CDR3 protein: CASSPPWSRDTQYF
J gene: TRBJ2-3
D gene: .
clone size: .
V gene: TRBV5-1

CDR3 DNA: TGTGCCAGCCAGGGGACAGGGTATTATGGCTACACCTTC
CDR3 protein: CASQGTGYYGYTF
J gene: TRBJ1-2
D gene: TRBD1
clone size: .
V gene: TRBV28

CDR3 DNA: TGTGCCAGCAGTTACTCAGGGACAGGGTCTTACGAGCAGTACTTC
CDR3 protein: CASSYSGTGSYEQYF
J gene: TRBJ2-7
D gene: TRBD1
clone size: .
V gene: TRBV6-5

CDR3 DNA: TGTGCCATCAGCCCAGGTCCCGGATACAATGAGCAGTTCTTC
CDR3 protein: CAISPGPGYNEQFF
J gene: TRBJ2-1
D gene: .
clone size: once
V gene: TRBV10-3

CDR3 DNA: TGTGCCACCAGCACCCCCCGGGGGGCCCTGGGGACCCAGTACTTC
CDR3 protein: CATSTPRGALGTQYF
J gene: TRBJ2-5
D gene: .
clone size: .
V gene: TRBV15

CDR3 DNA: TGCGCCAGCAGCTTGGAAGGGGGCAGGGGAGTAGCCCTTCACAATGAGCAGTTCTTC
CDR3 protein: CASSLEGGRGVALHNEQFF
J gene: TRBJ2-1
D gene: TRBD1
clone size: .
V gene: TRBV5-1

CDR3 DNA: TGTGCCAGCAGCCAAGGGGGAGATACGCAGTATTTT
CDR3 protein: CASSQGGDTQYF
J gene: TRBJ2-3
D gene: .
clone size: .
V gene: TRBV9

CDR3 DNA: TGCGCCAGCAGCTTGTTGGGACAGGGAGGGTACGAGCAGTACTTC
CDR3 protein: CASSLLGQGGYEQYF
J gene: TRBJ2-7
D gene: TRBD1
clone size: few
V gene: TRBV5-1

CDR3 DNA: TGTGCCAGCAGCTTGGCCGGAGATCAGCCCCAGCATTTT
CDR3 protein: CASSLAGDQPQHF
J gene: TRBJ1-5
D gene: .
clone size: .
V gene: TRBV5-4

CDR3 DNA: TGTGCCAGCAGTTCGTGGCAGGGGGCGGACACCGGGGAGCTGTTTTTT
CDR3 protein: CASSSWQGADTGELFF
J gene: TRBJ2-2
D gene: TRBD1
clone size: .
V gene: TRBV28

CDR3 DNA: TGTGCCAGCAGTTACTCTTCCCAGACCTACGAGCAGTACTTC
CDR3 protein: CASSYSSQTYEQYF
J gene: TRBJ2-7
D gene: .
clone size: .
V gene: TRBV6-5

CDR3 DNA: TGCAGCGTTGAAGGGACCGGGACTGGTCAAGGAGAGCAGTACTTC
CDR3 protein: CSVEGTGTGQGEQYF
J gene: TRBJ2-7
D gene: .
clone size: .
V gene: TRBV29-1

CDR3 DNA: TGCGCCAGCAGCTTTAGTAATGACCAAGAGACCCAGTACTTC
CDR3 protein: CASSFSNDQETQYF
J gene: TRBJ2-5
D gene: .
clone size: .
V gene: TRBV5-1

CDR3 DNA: TGTGCCAGCAGCTTGGTTCGGCGGGAGGGCGGAACCGGGGAGCTGTTTTTT
CDR3 protein: CASSLVRREGGTGELFF
J gene: TRBJ2-2
D gene: TRBD2
clone size: .
V gene: TRBV5-6

CDR3 DNA: TGTGCCAGCAGTTTATCTGGGAGTTGGGAGTTCTTC
CDR3 protein: CASSLSGSWEFF
J gene: TRBJ2-1
D gene: .
clone size: .
V gene: TRBV27

CDR3 DNA: TGTGCCAGCACCCGGGGAGGAACAGAAGCCAATTTT
CDR3 protein: CASTRGGTEANF
J gene: TRBJ1-4
D gene: .
clone size: .
V gene: TRBV21-1

CDR3 DNA: TGCGCCACCTCTACGGGACAAGGTATGTCCTGGTGGGTCCAGTACTTC
CDR3 protein: CATSTGQGMSWWVQYF
J gene: TRBJ2-5
D gene: .
clone size: .
V gene: TRBV10-1

CDR3 DNA: TGTGCCAGCAGATCCGGGACAGGGGACACCGGGGAGCTGTTTTTT
CDR3 protein: CASRSGTGDTGELFF
J gene: TRBJ2-2
D gene: TRBD1
clone size: .
V gene: TRBV7-8

CDR3 DNA: TGTGCCACCAGCAGGACCGGACAGAACTATGGCTACACCTTC
CDR3 protein: CATSRTGQNYGYTF
J gene: TRBJ1-2
D gene: .
clone size: .
V gene: TRBV15

CDR3 DNA: TGTGCCAGCAGTTCCCAGGGGGCCCCTAATGAAAAACTGTTTTTT
CDR3 protein: CASSSQGAPNEKLFF
J gene: TRBJ1-4
D gene: TRBD1
clone size: .
V gene: TRBV6-5

CDR3 DNA: TGTGCCAGCAGCCTCCGGGACAGGGGGGCCTACGAGCAGTACTTC
CDR3 protein: CASSLRDRGAYEQYF
J gene: TRBJ2-7
D gene: TRBD1
clone size: once
V gene: TRBV6-5

CDR3 DNA: TGTGCCAGCAGCTTAGGACTCACAGATACGCAGTATTTT
CDR3 protein: CASSLGLTDTQYF
J gene: TRBJ2-3
D gene: .
clone size: .
V gene: TRBV11-3

CDR3 DNA: TGTGCTAGCAGCTCAGGACTAGCTGAAGAGACCCAGTACTTC
CDR3 protein: CASSSGLAEETQYF
J gene: TRBJ2-5
D gene: TRBD2
clone size: .
V gene: TRBV7-7

CDR3 DNA: TGTGCCAGCAGCAAGACCCCGGGACAGGGCTACGAGCAGTACTTC
CDR3 protein: CASSKTPGQGYEQYF
J gene: TRBJ2-7
D gene: TRBD1
clone size: .
V gene: TRBV6-5

CDR3 DNA: TGCGCCAGCAGCGACTACCCCGGGACACTGTATGGCTACACCTTC
CDR3 protein: CASSDYPGTLYGYTF
J gene: TRBJ1-2
D gene: .
clone size: .
V gene: TRBV5-1

CDR3 DNA: TGTGCCAGCAGCTTAGGAGCCGTCGAGCAGTTCTTC
CDR3 protein: CASSLGAVEQFF
J gene: TRBJ2-1
D gene: .
clone size: .
V gene: TRBV11-2

CDR3 DNA: TGTGCCAGTAGTATTGGGGGTAGCGGGAGTACCTTCCAAGAGACCCAGTACTTC
CDR3 protein: CASSIGGSGSTFQETQYF
J gene: TRBJ2-5
D gene: TRBD2
clone size: .
V gene: TRBV19

CDR3 DNA: TGTGCCAGCAGTTTATCAGGGGGAGCTGAGCAGTTCTTC
CDR3 protein: CASSLSGGAEQFF
J gene: TRBJ2-1
D gene: .
clone size: .
V gene: TRBV27

CDR3 DNA: TGTGCCAGCAGTTTCCTTACTAGCGAACAAGAGACCCAGTACTTC
CDR3 protein: CASSFLTSEQETQYF
J gene: TRBJ2-5
D gene: TRBD2
clone size: .
V gene: TRBV28

CDR3 DNA: TGTGCCAGCAGTTTGGTCCCAGGGGCTGGTGAAAAACTGTTTTTT
CDR3 protein: CASSLVPGAGEKLFF
J gene: TRBJ1-4
D gene: .
clone size: .
V gene: TRBV28

CDR3 DNA: TGTGCCAGCAGCCGACAGGGGATCTATGGCTACACCTTC
CDR3 protein: CASSRQGIYGYTF
J gene: TRBJ1-2
D gene: TRBD1
clone size: once
V gene: TRBV27

CDR3 DNA: TGTGCCAGCAGCTTGACTAGCGGTTCCTACAATGAGCAGTTCTTC
CDR3 protein: CASSLTSGSYNEQFF
J gene: TRBJ2-1
D gene: TRBD2
clone size: .
V gene: TRBV5-4

CDR3 DNA: TGTGCCAGCAGCTTATCCCCGAGCTCTGGAAACACCATATATTTT
CDR3 protein: CASSLSPSSGNTIYF
J gene: TRBJ1-3
D gene: .
clone size: .
V gene: TRBV7-9

CDR3 DNA: TGTGCCAGCAGTTTAGGCCATTACAATGAGCAGTTCTTC
CDR3 protein: CASSLGHYNEQFF
J gene: TRBJ2-1
D gene: .
clone size: .
V gene: TRBV27